Reported below is one T cell receptor beta chain. Trimming shortened V by 5 bases and J by 7 bases, and 18 bases separated the two germline ends. Germline loops: CDR1 MNHEY, CDR2 SMNVEV (reference sequence). The CDR3 consists of 14 residues. The data are from a study of molecular identifiers for immune sequencing clone quantification. Both previously described methods and listed TCR primers were employed to make bulk TCR libraries. From the PCR reads, TCRdb called clonotypes with MiXCR, one entry per CDR3 protein. The profile shows 90,000 or so distinct CDR3 sequences, about 23% of them singletons. The receptor was derived from a human donor in good health. Some libraries in this study had Jurkat cell RNA spiked in. The rearrangement uses TRBV27 and TRBJ2-7; perhaps TRBD1 as D (6 bases). The sample consisted of naive CD8+ T cells from blood, with Jurkat cell RNA spiked in. Stated subset: FACS-sorted CD8+CD4-CCR7+CD45RA+ naive T cells. CDR3 nucleotides: TGTGCCAGCAGTCCGATGACAGGACTGGGAGAGCAGTACTTC. Encoded protein: CASSPMTGLGEQYF.